One T cell receptor beta chain is described in this entry. One end of the junction is discordant with germline, which a read error may explain. This sample was included in a study of shared clonotypes between healthy human individuals. CDR3 size: 14 residues. Germline CDR1 SGHRS, CDR2 YFSETQ. Sequenced by immunoSEQ multiplex PCR; TCRdb stores in-frame clones only, minus some. This table has about 1.5 million clones, 95% to 99% appearing once. The chain is built from TRBV5-1 and TRBJ2-5; TRBD2 aligns across 7 bases. The material sequenced was naive CD4+ T cells sorted from blood. The subset here: CD45RA+ positively selected. The TCR sequence derives from a man aged 30-40 years in good health. The CDR3 here is CARSGLGGQETQYF. CDR3 in DNA: TGCGCCCGCAGCGGGTTGGGGGGGCAAGAGACCCAGTACTTC.